The clone carrying this TCR beta chain was recorded a few times. Unique molecular identifiers featured in how the TCRbeta library was prepared. TCRdb fed the PCR reads into MiXCR, producing one record per CDR3 protein. Found here are about 500,000 distinct CDR3 sequences, approximately 29% of them singletons; the top ten hold roughly 2.5%. Trimming shortened V by 5 bases and J by 1 base, and 12 bases separated the two germline ends. The CDR3 sequence is 14 residues long. CDR1 and CDR2 from the germline V gene are SGHRS and YFSETQ. This specimen belongs to a study of T-cell reconstitution after alpha-beta-depleted transplantation in children.

This sequence originates from a human donor who donated a stem cell graft to a child with aplastic anemia. This chain links TRBV5-1 with TRBJ1-1; tentatively, D is TRBD1 (6 bases). The sample in question was PBMCs from the stem cell graft donor, obtained from the stem cell graft. CDR3 amino acids: CASRAGVENTEAFF. The CDR3 DNA sequence: TGCGCCAGCAGGGCAGGGGTCGAGAACACTGAAGCTTTCTTT.